Following are 22 T cell receptor beta chains from one sample sequenced in a study of response to subunit inactivated influenza vaccine. TCRdb processed the RT-PCR reads anew with MiXCR; each CDR3 protein has one entry. In the table there are about 240,000 distinct CDR3 sequences, 12% of which are singletons. This material consisted of non-naive T cells sorted from PBMCs, taken 14 days before vaccination. The receptors were gathered from a man in his fifties who received an inactivated influenza vaccine.

This clonotype was seen a handful of times. The chain has TRBV7-3 and TRBJ2-1; the D gene is possibly TRBD1 (7 bases). Germline V gives CDR1 SGHTA, CDR2 FQGTGA. Trimming pared 5 bases from V and 8 bases from J, leaving 13 bases between. CDR3 size: 13 residues. CDR3 residues: CASSASGGYEQFF. The CDR3 bases are TGTGCCAGCAGCGCATCAGGGGGGTATGAGCAGTTCTTC.

The J gene is TRBJ1-2, the V gene TRBV4-1; 7 nucleotides agree with TRBD1. Germline-derived CDR1 and CDR2 are MGHRA and YSYEKL. J lost 3 bases, V lost 4 bases, and 5 bases had no gene match. The CDR3 spans 14 residues. The CDR3 here is CASSPQGRDYGYTF. The CDR3 region has the DNA TGCGCCAGCAGCCCACAGGGGAGGGACTATGGCTACACCTTC.

This clonotype has just a few counts. The chain uses TRBV7-2 and TRBJ2-4, with 9 bases that match TRBD2. Trimming removed 3 bases from V and 2 bases from J; junction bases left unmatched: 5. The CDR3 is 16 residues long. CDR1 is SGHTA, CDR2 FQGNSA, per germline. The CDR3 bases are TGTGCCAGCAGCTTCGGGGCGGGAGGGTCCAAAAACATTCAGTACTTC. Translating gives CASSFGAGGSKNIQYF.

This clonotype came up many times. This chain links TRBV5-1 with TRBJ1-6, with a tentative D call TRBD1 (6 bases). The V gene lost 4 bases and the J gene lost 13 bases, with 21 bases spanning the gap. CDR1 SGHRS and CDR2 YFSETQ come from the germline V gene. This CDR3 comprises 15 residues. The CDR3 DNA follows: TGCGCCAGCAGCCGCACCGCAGGGGCCCGATCGCCCCTCCACTTT. Its translation is CASSRTAGARSPLHF.

This clonotype appeared a few times. The V and J genes are TRBV20-1 and TRBJ1-6, with unresolved D. Germline assignment: CDR1 DFQATT and CDR2 SNEGSKA (reference sequence). The V end was cut by 6 bases, the J end by 10 bases, with 13 bases between. The CDR3 is 12 amino acids. In DNA, the CDR3 is TGCAGTGCCAAGGCCTTGAGGTCACCCCTCCACTTT. It yields the protein CSAKALRSPLHF.

In its sample, this clonotype was seen many times. This chain connects TRBV15 to TRBJ2-7; possible D gene TRBD2, 5 bases. This CDR3 is 15 amino acids long. Germline values: CDR1 LNHNV, CDR2 YYDKDF (reference sequence). V lost 4 bases, J lost 1 base, and 14 bases lay in between. The CDR3 DNA reads TGTGCCACCAGCAAAGACTACGACCCTTCCTACGAGCAGTACTTC. Its protein product is CATSKDYDPSYEQYF.

This chain links TRBV7-7 with TRBJ2-5; 8 bases agree with TRBD1. The V segment lost 5 bases and the J segment 1 base; nucleotides outside the gene matches: 6. The V gene's germline CDR1 is SSHAT and CDR2 FNYEAQ (reference sequence). The CDR3 runs to 15 residues. CDR3 coding DNA: TGTGCCAGCAGCCGCGGACAGGGCCCCCAAGAGACCCAGTACTTC. It specifies CASSRGQGPQETQYF.

This clonotype was detected ten times or more. J is TRBJ2-1 and V is TRBV10-3; TRBD2 aligns across 10 bases. V was clipped by 0 bases and J by 7 bases; unmatched bases: 6. The CDR3 is 16 amino acids. Germline lookup yields CDR1 ENHRY and CDR2 SYGVKD. CDR3 in DNA: TGTGCCATCAGTGAGTCGGGTAGCGGGGGGTCGAATGAGCAGTTCTTC. Its translation: CAISESGSGGSNEQFF.

This clonotype was counted ten times or more. The chain recombines TRBV10-3 with TRBJ2-7; 9 bases fit TRBD1. This CDR3 is built from 12 residues. V gave up 6 bases and J gave up 5 bases; unmatched junction bases: 2. The germline gives CDR1 ENHRY, CDR2 SYGVKD. CDR3 sequence: CAIRTGGDEQYF. For the CDR3, the DNA is TGTGCCATCAGGACAGGGGGGGACGAGCAGTACTTC.

The chain has TRBV30 and TRBJ2-7; D is undetermined. Germline CDR1 GTSNPN, CDR2 SVGIG (reference sequence). This CDR3 spans 12 amino acids. The V gene lost 0 bases and the J gene lost 4 bases, with 7 bases spanning the gap. CDR3 coding DNA: TGTGCCTGGAGTGTACCCGGTTACGAGCAGTACTTC. This encodes CAWSVPGYEQYF.

This clonotype has more than one count but fewer than ten. This chain links TRBV10-3 with TRBJ2-1; no clear D. CDR1 and CDR2 from the germline V gene are ENHRY and SYGVKD. The CDR3 is made up of 12 amino acids. The ends were cut back, 4 bases at V and 7 bases at J, with 8 bases in the middle. In DNA form, the CDR3 reads TGTGCCATCAGTGGTACCACAAATGAGCAGTTCTTC. Translation: CAISGTTNEQFF.

DNA of the CDR3: TGTGCCAGCTGGCGGCCGTATAATTCACCCCTCCACTTT. This encodes CASWRPYNSPLHF. The rearrangement uses TRBV6-1 and TRBJ1-6; no clear D. Trimming left V 8 bases short and J 4 bases short, with 9 bases between. This CDR3 has 13 residues. CDR1 MNHNS and CDR2 SASEGT come from the germline V gene.

This clonotype turned up a few times. The chain uses TRBV28 and TRBJ2-1; 7 bases fit TRBD1. V was pared by 0 bases and J by 7 bases, with 3 bases of the junction left unmatched. The CDR3 has 14 residues. Per germline, CDR1 MDHEN and CDR2 SYDVKM. CDR3 nucleotides: TGTGCCAGCAGTTTATGGACAGGGACAAATGAGCAGTTCTTC. It codes for CASSLWTGTNEQFF.

This clonotype showed up many times. The chain uses TRBV10-3 and TRBJ2-7; TRBD1 might be the D (6 bases). CDR1 is ENHRY and CDR2 is SYGVKD in the germline V gene. This CDR3 is built from 14 residues. V was shortened by 8 bases and J by 0 bases, with 14 bases between the two germline ends. CDR3 sequence (DNA): TGTGCCATCCGGAAGGGGGACATCTCCTACGAGCAGTACTTC. Protein product: CAIRKGDISYEQYF.

This clonotype was detected a few times. V gene TRBV4-1 combines with J gene TRBJ1-2, with D possibly being TRBD1 (6 bases). Trimming stripped 1 base from V and 4 bases from J, with 10 bases between. The germline V gene has CDR1 MGHRA and CDR2 YSYEKL. This CDR3 has 14 residues. The CDR3 is CASSQVTGTYGYTF. DNA of the CDR3: TGCGCCAGCAGCCAAGTCACAGGGACCTATGGCTACACCTTC.

This chain uses TRBV7-2 with TRBJ1-4; D is undetermined. Germline V CDR1 and CDR2: SGHTA, FQGNSA. V lost 1 base and J lost 4, with 4 bases in between. The CDR3 sequence is 13 residues long. CDR3 in amino acids: CASSLVHNEKLFF. The CDR3 bases are TGTGCCAGCAGCTTAGTCCATAATGAAAAACTGTTTTTT.

This clonotype showed up many times. The rearrangement links TRBV27 to TRBJ2-5, with D possibly matching TRBD1 (5 bases). The V gene lost 3 bases and the J gene lost 4 bases, with 9 bases spanning the gap. CDR1 and CDR2 (germline): MNHEY, SMNVEV (reference sequence). The CDR3 is made up of 13 amino acids. The CDR3 bases are TGTGCCAGCAGTTTTGGGGCACGAGAGACCCAGTACTTC. Its translation: CASSFGARETQYF.

This clonotype was recorded a few times. V usage is TRBV20-1 and J usage is TRBJ2-7; perhaps TRBD1 as D (6 bases). The V gene's germline CDR1 is DFQATT and CDR2 SNEGSKA (reference sequence). The CDR3 sequence is 11 residues long. Trimming removed 5 bases from V and 10 bases from J, with 15 bases in between. CDR3 residues: CSARDKILQYF. For the CDR3, the DNA is TGCAGTGCTCGGGACAAGATCCTCCAGTACTTC.

This clonotype was seen more than once but under ten times. This chain uses TRBV28 with TRBJ2-1; a weak D match, TRBD2 (6 bases). The length of the CDR3 is 18 residues. Trimming stripped 2 bases from V and 4 bases from J, with 21 bases between. Germline V gene sequence: CDR1 MDHEN, CDR2 SYDVKM. The CDR3 is CASSLEGFSLATYNEQFF. The CDR3 DNA is TGTGCCAGCAGTTTAGAAGGGTTCAGCCTAGCGACTTACAATGAGCAGTTCTTC.

The sample holds many counts of this clonotype. The V call is TRBV12-3 or TRBV12-4, the J call TRBJ2-1; 8 bases map to TRBD2. The CDR3 length is 14 residues. Trimming removed 7 bases from V and 7 bases from J; junction bases left unmatched: 9. The CDR3 reads CASTSGTRNNEQFF. The CDR3 DNA sequence: TGTGCCAGCACTTCAGGGACTAGGAATAATGAGCAGTTCTTC.

This clonotype was found a few times. The chain is built from TRBV7-8 and TRBJ2-1; 11 positions match TRBD2. Germline CDR1 SGHVS, CDR2 FQNEAQ. CDR3 length: 16 amino acids. V lost 6 bases to trimming and J lost 7 bases; unmatched junction nucleotides: 11. The DNA of the CDR3 is TGTGCCAGCAGGCGATCTAGCGGGAGGTTGGGGAATGAGCAGTTCTTC. Its translation is CASRRSSGRLGNEQFF.

This clonotype was picked up many times. The rearrangement links TRBV6-5 to TRBJ1-6, with 8 nucleotides matching TRBD1. The germline V gene encodes CDR1 MNHEY and CDR2 SVGAGI. CDR3 length equals 15 residues. Unmatched junction bases numbered 3, after V lost 0 bases and J lost 8 bases. The CDR3 spells CASSYSQGAYSPLHF. The CDR3 nucleotides read TGTGCCAGCAGTTACTCGCAGGGGGCGTATTCACCCCTCCACTTT.